Presented here are 30 T cell receptor beta chains from one specimen sequenced in a study of blood T cell repertoires in COVID-19 (dated by TCRdb to the early 2020s). The library was generated by the immunoSEQ multiplex PCR assay. TCRdb provides this immuneACCESS table in a form limited to in-frame rearrangements. Some clones are lacking; in checked studies, under half of them reflect an unresolved V gene, and why the rest are absent is not known. This sample gives approximately 150,000 clones in total; 70% to 90% of them show up just once. Of the sample, roughly 4.7% falls within the top ten clones. The sequenced material came from peripheral blood. Receptors originate from a woman between 50 and 59 years old with acute or convalescent COVID-19.

As for this clone: Other DNA sequences in the same sample also yield this CDR3. This sequence joins TRBV29-1 and TRBJ1-5; 10 nucleotides line up with TRBD1. The V gene's germline CDR1 is SQVTM and CDR2 ANQGSEA. Trimming took 7 bases from V and 1 from J; bases not matched to a gene: 4. The CDR3 has 14 amino acids. Written as DNA, the CDR3 is TGCAGCGCGGGACAGGGGAACAGCAATCAGCCCCAGCATTTT. Translation gives CSAGQGNSNQPQHF.

The chain uses TRBV6-4 and TRBJ1-1; D gene uncertain. The CDR3 is made up of 13 amino acids. Germline V lookup: CDR1 MRHNA, CDR2 SNTAGT. Trimming shortened V by 4 bases and J by 1 base, and 7 bases separated the two germline ends. As DNA, the CDR3 is TGTGCCAGCAGTGTTGCAGGGAACACTGAAGCTTTCTTT. Translated, it gives CASSVAGNTEAFF.

The chain employs TRBV4-2 and TRBJ1-1; D is perhaps TRBD1 (5 bases). This CDR3 comprises 19 residues. The V end lost 0 bases, the J end lost 1 base, and 21 bases lay between the germline ends. The V gene's germline CDR1 is LGHNA and CDR2 YNFKEQ. The CDR3 nucleotides read TGTGCCAGCAGCCAAGATTCCCTGTCGGCAGGGCCAAAGAACACTGAAGCTTTCTTT. It translates to CASSQDSLSAGPKNTEAFF.

This clone was counted between two and nine times. The chain couples TRBV19 to TRBJ1-2; D is undetermined. Germline CDR1 is LNHDA and CDR2 is SQIVND (reference sequence). The CDR3 has 15 amino acids. V was cut by 4 bases and J by 9 bases, with 21 bases left in between. The CDR3 here is CASSKDESSRSSYTF. In DNA form, the CDR3 reads TGTGCCAGTAGTAAGGATGAATCTTCGCGGAGTAGCTACACCTTC.

The chain couples TRBV5-1 to TRBJ2-5; TRBD1 matches 8 bases. Germline trimming cut 6 bases from V and 1 base from J; bases unmatched to any gene: 5. Germline values: CDR1 SGHRS, CDR2 YFSETQ. The CDR3 runs to 14 residues. The CDR3 protein is CASKRTGSQETQYF. CDR3 coding DNA: TGCGCCAGCAAACGGACAGGGTCCCAAGAGACCCAGTACTTC.

The V gene is TRBV19, the J gene TRBJ1-2; 9 nucleotides agree with TRBD1. Germline-derived CDR1 and CDR2 are LNHDA and SQIVND (reference sequence). The J segment lost 0 bases and the V segment lost 8 bases, leaving 7 bases of the junction unmatched. CDR3 length: 15 amino acids. CDR3 DNA: TGTGCCAGTCGGGACAGGGCGACCTCTAACTATGGCTACACCTTC. It translates to CASRDRATSNYGYTF.

The chain is built from TRBV4-1 and TRBJ2-5, with 8 bases that match TRBD1. Trimming took 0 bases from V and 3 from J; bases not matched to a gene: 9. The CDR3 is 17 amino acids. CDR1 and CDR2 from the germline V gene are MGHRA and YSYEKL. Here the CDR3 reads CASSQDGAPDREETQYF. CDR3 in DNA: TGCGCCAGCAGCCAAGATGGGGCCCCGGACAGGGAAGAGACCCAGTACTTC.

The genes are TRBV2 and TRBJ1-6; TRBD1 is a possible D gene (5 bases). CDR1 SNHLY and CDR2 FYNNEI come from the germline V gene. The CDR3 totals 15 residues. V lost 8 bases and J lost 5, with 16 bases in between. The CDR3 spells CASLLGTGDNSPLHF. CDR3 DNA sequence: TGTGCCAGCTTGTTGGGGACTGGTGATAATTCACCCCTCCACTTT.

The V gene is TRBV12-3 or TRBV12-4, the J gene TRBJ2-7, with D possibly matching TRBD1 (6 bases). The CDR3 runs 13 residues. V lost 1 base and J lost 11, with 15 bases in between. The CDR3 protein is CASSLEIQGKEYF. CDR3 DNA sequence: TGTGCCAGCAGTTTAGAGATACAGGGTAAGGAGTACTTC.

This chain uses TRBV4-3 with TRBJ1-3; no reliable D call. V gave up 1 base and J gave up 1 base, with 11 bases separating them. The CDR3 is 16 amino acids. Germline CDR1 is LGHNA and CDR2 is YSLEER. This chain's CDR3 is CASSQGVPGSGNTIYF. For the CDR3, the DNA is TGCGCCAGCAGCCAAGGAGTCCCCGGGTCTGGAAACACCATATATTTT.

The rearrangement uses TRBV6-2 or TRBV6-3 and TRBJ1-2; TRBD1 is a possible D gene (5 bases). This CDR3 is 14 amino acids long. The V end lost 5 bases, the J end lost 8 bases, and 18 bases lay between the germline ends. Per the germline V gene, CDR1 is MNHEY and CDR2 is SVGEGT. The CDR3 DNA is TGTGCCAGCAGTCCCATGGGGGGGACGCGCGGCTACACCTTC. Encoded protein: CASSPMGGTRGYTF.

The V and J genes are TRBV5-6 and TRBJ1-1, with D perhaps TRBD1 (6 bases). The CDR3 length is 15 residues. CDR1 and CDR2 (germline): SGHDT, YYEEEE. Trimming took 0 bases from V and 4 from J, leaving 13 bases between them. The CDR3 DNA follows: TGTGCCAGCAGCTTGGTCCCGGGACAAAGCACTGAAGCTTTCTTT. It is translated as CASSLVPGQSTEAFF. The complete variable domain, with remaining parts taken from reference TRBV5-6 and TRBJ1-1, reads DAGVTQSPTHLIKTRGQQVTLRCSPKSGHDTVSWYQQALGQGPQFIFQYYEEEERQRGNFPDRFSGHQFPNYSSELNVNALLLGDSALYLCASSLVPGQSTEAFFGQGTRLTVV.

This clone was recorded a few times. The rearrangement uses TRBV6-5 and TRBJ2-7; TRBD2 is a possible D gene (7 bases). Germline V gives CDR1 MNHEY, CDR2 SVGAGI. Trimming removed 1 base from V and 2 bases from J, with 12 bases in between. The CDR3 runs to 15 residues. Here the CDR3 DNA reads TGTGCCAGCAGTTACTACACGGGGGGCCCCTACGAGCAGTACTTC. Its translation: CASSYYTGGPYEQYF.

This chain uses TRBV7-9 with TRBJ1-5; D may be TRBD1 (5 bases). Germline CDR1 and CDR2: SEHNR and FQNEAQ (reference sequence). V was clipped by 5 bases and J by 6 bases, with 17 bases between them. CDR3 size: 15 residues. CDR3 DNA sequence: TGTGCCAGCAGCCCTAGGGGAGGAGAGGGTCAGCCCCAGCATTTT. Translation: CASSPRGGEGQPQHF.

The rearrangement uses TRBV28 and TRBJ2-1, with D possibly being TRBD2 (6 bases). CDR1 MDHEN and CDR2 SYDVKM come from the germline V gene. The ends were cut back, 5 bases at V and 15 bases at J, with 17 bases in the middle. This CDR3 is built from 12 residues. This CDR3 is CASSAGPHVPFF. CDR3 sequence (DNA): TGTGCCAGCAGTGCGGGACCTCATGTGCCGTTCTTC.

This chain links TRBV12-3 or TRBV12-4 with TRBJ1-1, with a possible D match to TRBD1 (6 bases). The CDR3 extends over 12 amino acids. Trimming stripped 6 bases from V and 10 bases from J, with 15 bases between. CDR3 DNA sequence: TGTGCCAGCAGAACAGGGCTGGGGATAGCTTTCTTT. This codes for CASRTGLGIAFF.

The V and J genes are TRBV9 and TRBJ1-5, with 8 positions matching TRBD1. V lost 0 bases and J lost 6; bases outside the gene matches: 2. CDR1 SGDLS and CDR2 YYNGEE come from the germline V gene. There are 14 residues in the CDR3. The CDR3 sequence is CASSVAGGGQPQHF. DNA of the CDR3: TGTGCCAGCAGCGTAGCAGGGGGCGGTCAGCCCCAGCATTTT.

Notes on this clone: This sample also contains other DNA sequences that code for the same CDR3. The chain employs TRBV19 and TRBJ1-6; 10 bases align to TRBD1. This CDR3 contains 15 residues. The J segment lost 9 bases and the V segment lost 1 base, leaving 3 bases of the junction unmatched. The germline CDR1 and CDR2 sequences are LNHDA and SQIVND (reference sequence). CDR3 sequence reads: CASSIGDRGPSPLHF. The CDR3 DNA is TGTGCCAGTAGTATAGGTGACAGGGGGCCTTCACCCCTCCACTTT. Using reference TRBV19 and TRBJ1-6 for the parts outside the CDR3, the full variable domain is DGGITQSPKYLFRKEGQNVTLSCEQNLNHDAMYWYRQDPGQGLRLIYYSQIVNDFQKGDIAEGYSVSREKKESFPLTVTSAQKNPTAFYLCASSIGDRGPSPLHFGNGTRLTVT.

The chain couples TRBV9 to TRBJ2-5; D may be TRBD1 (5 bases). V was clipped by 2 bases and J by 0 bases, with 11 bases between them. Germline V gene data show CDR1 as SGDLS and CDR2 as YYNGEE. The CDR3 length is 15 residues. CDR3 sequence reads: CASSVNRGDQETQYF. For the CDR3, the DNA is TGTGCCAGCAGCGTTAATAGGGGCGACCAAGAGACCCAGTACTTC.

This clone was picked up one time. The V call is TRBV30, the J call TRBJ2-5; 7 bases are shared with TRBD1. Germline V CDR1 and CDR2: GTSNPN, SVGIG (reference sequence). The CDR3 totals 13 residues. J lost 4 bases, V lost 2 bases, and 4 bases had no gene match. The CDR3 nucleotides are TGTGCCTGGAGTACCACAGGGGTAGAGACCCAGTACTTC. It codes for CAWSTTGVETQYF.

This clone has just a few counts. The rearrangement links TRBV11-2 to TRBJ2-7, with D possibly matching TRBD1 (5 bases). Germline V gene sequence: CDR1 SGHAT, CDR2 FQNNGV. The CDR3 totals 17 residues. V was pared by 1 base and J by 1 base, with 17 bases between. CDR3 residues: CASSLVGRGRTSYEQYF. The CDR3 DNA is TGTGCCAGCAGCTTAGTCGGTCGCGGCAGGACATCCTACGAGCAGTACTTC.

The V and J genes are TRBV11-2 and TRBJ1-1; D is undetermined. The CDR3 length is 15 residues. The germline gives CDR1 SGHAT, CDR2 FQNNGV. V dropped 6 bases and J dropped 2 bases, with 16 bases sitting between them. CDR3 in amino acids: CASRPSPGFNTEAFF. Written as DNA, the CDR3 is TGTGCCAGCAGACCTAGTCCGGGATTTAACACTGAAGCTTTCTTT. The complete variable domain, with remaining parts taken from reference TRBV11-2 and TRBJ1-1, reads EAGVAQSPRYKIIEKRQSVAFWCNPISGHATLYWYQQILGQGPKLLIQFQNNGVVDDSQLPKDRFSAERLKGVDSTLKIQPAKLEDSAVYLCASRPSPGFNTEAFFGQGTRLTVV.

This clone was recorded once. The CDR3 protein is CASRAGGGTEKLFF. For the CDR3, the DNA is TGTGCCAGCAGGGCGGGTGGGGGGACGGAAAAACTGTTTTTT. The chain couples TRBV28 to TRBJ1-4, with D possibly matching TRBD1 (5 bases). The CDR3 loop spans 14 amino acids. The ends were cut back, 6 bases at V and 8 bases at J, with 16 bases in the middle. CDR1 is MDHEN and CDR2 is SYDVKM in the germline V gene.

The chain employs TRBV27 and TRBJ2-7; 7 bases align to TRBD1. CDR3 length equals 14 residues. CDR1 and CDR2 from the germline V gene are MNHEY and SMNVEV (reference sequence). The trim removed 3 bases at V and 3 bases at J, leaving 5 bases unmatched. The CDR3 DNA follows: TGTGCCAGCAGTTTTAACAGGGGAGACTACGAGCAGTACTTC. Amino acids: CASSFNRGDYEQYF.

This chain joins TRBV7-3 and TRBJ2-1; the D gene is possibly TRBD2 (7 bases). The CDR3 runs 13 residues. Germline V CDR1 and CDR2: SGHTA, FQGTGA. The V end lost 3 bases, the J end lost 6 bases, and 9 bases lay between the germline ends. This chain's CDR3 is CASSLAGANEQFF. The CDR3, as DNA: TGTGCCAGCAGCTTGGCGGGGGCCAATGAGCAGTTCTTC.

The chain recombines TRBV19 with TRBJ1-5; no firm D call. The CDR3 covers 14 residues. Germline V gene lookup returns CDR1 LNHDA and CDR2 SQIVND (reference sequence). The V gene lost 8 bases and the J gene lost 3 bases, with 14 bases spanning the gap. The CDR3 bases are TGTGCCAGTGGCTTCACATACCACAATCAGCCCCAGCATTTT. It codes for CASGFTYHNQPQHF.

The genes are TRBV18 and TRBJ2-1; a weak D match, TRBD1 (7 bases). Between the trimmed V and J ends, which lost 0 bases and 2 bases, there was a span of 17 bases. Germline loops: CDR1 KGHSH, CDR2 LQKENI. This CDR3 comprises 18 residues. CDR3 in amino acids: CASSPPGGQGGAYNEQFF. The CDR3 DNA sequence: TGTGCCAGCTCACCACCAGGGGGGCAGGGGGGCGCCTACAATGAGCAGTTCTTC.

The rearrangement uses TRBV5-1 and TRBJ2-3; 9 bases line up with TRBD2. CDR1 is SGHRS and CDR2 is YFSETQ in the germline V gene. V was clipped by 3 bases and J by 3 bases; unmatched bases: 8. The CDR3 spans 16 residues. CDR3 amino acids: CASSSATSGPTDTQYF. The CDR3 DNA reads as TGCGCCAGCAGCTCGGCTACTAGCGGGCCGACAGATACGCAGTATTTT.

CDR3 protein: CASSQWSGSGSRETQYF. The CDR3 DNA is TGTGCCAGCAGCCAATGGAGCGGTAGCGGGTCCCGGGAGACCCAGTACTTC. J is TRBJ2-5 and V is TRBV3-1 (or the pseudogene TRBV3-2); 7 bases map to TRBD2. V lost 2 bases to trimming and J lost 5 bases; unmatched junction nucleotides: 14. This CDR3 is 17 amino acids long. Germline CDR1 is LGHDT and CDR2 is YNNKEL (reference sequence).

The chain recombines TRBV19 with TRBJ1-4; TRBD1 aligns across 10 bases. Trimming removed 5 bases from V and 0 bases from J; junction bases left unmatched: 9. The CDR3 is 18 residues long. Germline assignment: CDR1 LNHDA and CDR2 SQIVND (reference sequence). The CDR3 sequence is CASSVDGTGAATNEKLFF. CDR3 DNA sequence: TGTGCCAGTAGTGTGGATGGGACAGGGGCTGCAACTAATGAAAAACTGTTTTTT.